This entry lists 17 T cell receptor beta chains sequenced from one sample in a study of T cell responses to AZD1222 COVID-19 vaccine. Libraries were prepared by immunoSEQ multiplex PCR; TCRdb keeps only in-frame clonotypes and omits some of them. The top ten clones hold 5.5% to 6% of a sample with some 140,000 clones, roughly 90% of them seen once. The sequencing here drew on peripheral blood, taken on day 0 of MenACWY control vaccination. Every receptor here comes from an adult in good health.

The rearrangement uses TRBV5-4 and TRBJ1-2; 9 nucleotides agree with TRBD1. The CDR3 has 14 amino acids. V was clipped by 0 bases and J by 3 bases; unmatched bases: 0. Per the germline V gene, CDR1 is SGHNT and CDR2 is YYREEE (reference sequence). CDR3 loop: CASSLGTGDYGYTF. The CDR3 coding sequence is TGTGCCAGCAGCTTGGGGACAGGGGACTATGGCTACACCTTC.

J is TRBJ2-7 and V is TRBV10-3, with D possibly matching TRBD2 (6 bases). V was shortened by 0 bases and J by 5 bases, with 23 bases between the two germline ends. The CDR3 contains 18 residues. Germline V CDR1 and CDR2: ENHRY, SYGVKD. This CDR3 reads CAISESIFTGRESNEQYF. CDR3 in DNA: TGTGCCATCAGTGAGTCAATTTTTACGGGACGGGAGTCCAACGAGCAGTACTTC.

V usage is TRBV19 and J usage is TRBJ2-1; D is undetermined. The V gene lost 1 base and the J gene lost 4 bases, with 17 bases spanning the gap. From germline, CDR1 is LNHDA and CDR2 SQIVND (reference sequence). The CDR3 contains 17 residues. This CDR3 is CASSIASTMGNYNEQFF. As DNA, the CDR3 is TGTGCCAGTAGTATAGCTTCGACGATGGGGAATTACAATGAGCAGTTCTTC.

The chain is built from TRBV11-3 and TRBJ2-1; TRBD2 matches 12 bases. The CDR3 sequence is 16 residues long. V shed 1 base, J shed 6 bases, and the junction held 4 bases outside the gene matches. Per germline, CDR1 SGHNT and CDR2 YENEEA. The CDR3 DNA is TGTGCCAGCAGCTTAGGGGCGACTAGCGGGAGCAATGAGCAGTTCTTC. It is translated as CASSLGATSGSNEQFF.

The sample holds one count of this clone. The V gene is TRBV5-6, the J gene TRBJ2-7; perhaps TRBD2 as D (5 bases). This CDR3 comprises 12 residues. V was cut by 3 bases and J by 3 bases, with 7 bases left in between. CDR1 is SGHDT and CDR2 is YYEEEE in the germline V gene. The CDR3 loop reads CASSSGDYEQYF. The CDR3 region has the DNA TGTGCCAGCAGCTCCGGGGACTACGAGCAGTACTTC.

The chain recombines TRBV5-1 with TRBJ2-5; D unresolved. Germline V gene sequence: CDR1 SGHRS, CDR2 YFSETQ. This CDR3 spans 17 amino acids. With 1 base removed from V and 5 bases from J, the gap between germline ends came to 21 bases. The CDR3 loop is CASSLSYPGPLGETQYF. Here the CDR3 DNA reads TGCGCCAGCAGCTTGAGTTACCCAGGCCCTTTAGGTGAGACCCAGTACTTC.

The V call is TRBV12-3 or TRBV12-4, the J call TRBJ1-1; D is unresolved. The CDR3 runs to 12 residues. V shed 4 bases and J shed 7 bases, with 10 bases lying between them. CDR3 nucleotide sequence: TGTGCCAGCAGTTACTCCGGGGATGAAGCTTTCTTT. Its protein product is CASSYSGDEAFF.

This chain connects TRBV2 to TRBJ2-5; TRBD2 might be the D (5 bases). Germline lookup yields CDR1 SNHLY and CDR2 FYNNEI. The CDR3 contains 14 residues. Between the trimmed V and J ends, which lost 7 bases and 4 bases, there was a span of 16 bases. The CDR3: CASIAGRGRETQYF. As DNA, the CDR3 is TGTGCCAGCATCGCGGGTCGGGGAAGAGAGACCCAGTACTTC. Combining the CDR3 with reference TRBV2 and TRBJ2-5 gives the whole variable domain EPEVTQTPSHQVTQMGQEVILRCVPISNHLYFYWYRQILGQKVEFLVSFYNNEISEKSEIFDDQFSVERPDGSNFTLKIRSTKLEDSAMYFCASIAGRGRETQYFGPGTRLLVL.

Only one count was recorded for this clone. V is TRBV7-6 and J is TRBJ2-7; D may be TRBD2 (6 bases). Germline CDR1 reads SGHVS; CDR2 reads FNYEAQ. The ends were cut back, 1 base at V and 5 bases at J, with 15 bases in the middle. The CDR3 length is 15 residues. The CDR3 coding sequence is TGTGCCAGCAGCTTAGGCGGGACGGGGATCCACGAGCAGTACTTC. Translated, it gives CASSLGGTGIHEQYF.

The chain links TRBV6-5 to TRBJ2-7, with 8 bases aligning to TRBD2. The CDR3 totals 14 residues. Germline trimming cut 4 bases from V and 5 bases from J; bases unmatched to any gene: 7. Germline V gene data show CDR1 as MNHEY and CDR2 as SVGAGI. The CDR3 DNA follows: TGTGCCAGCAGTTTTGGCGGGAGGTCTGACGAGCAGTACTTC. Amino acid sequence: CASSFGGRSDEQYF.

V and J are TRBV6-4 and TRBJ2-1; D possibly corresponds to TRBD1 (5 bases). Germline assignment: CDR1 MRHNA and CDR2 SNTAGT. This CDR3 is 14 amino acids long. Between the trimmed V and J ends, which lost 0 bases and 9 bases, there was a span of 12 bases. The chain's CDR3 is CASSDSGAGVEQFF. The DNA for the CDR3 is TGTGCCAGCAGTGACTCAGGGGCCGGCGTTGAGCAGTTCTTC.

The chain combines TRBV19 with TRBJ1-5, with a weak D call TRBD1 (5 bases). Germline V lookup: CDR1 LNHDA, CDR2 SQIVND (reference sequence). The CDR3 is made up of 13 amino acids. Deletions cut 5 bases from V and 6 bases from J, with 11 bases between. The CDR3 sequence: CASSAAGPQPQHF. CDR3 nucleotide sequence: TGTGCCAGTAGTGCCGCAGGGCCTCAGCCCCAGCATTTT.

J is TRBJ1-4 and V is TRBV5-4, with D uncertain. Germline V gives CDR1 SGHNT, CDR2 YYREEE (reference sequence). The CDR3 is 14 residues long. Deletions cut 4 bases from V and 0 bases from J, with 7 bases between. In DNA form, the CDR3 reads TGTGCCAGCAGCCCGGGCGCAACTAATGAAAAACTGTTTTTT. It codes for CASSPGATNEKLFF.

The rearrangement joins TRBV21-1 to TRBJ2-5. TRBV21-1 counts as a pseudogene. This CDR3 spans 16 amino acids. CDR3 amino acids: CASSRERWPYQETQYF. The DNA of the CDR3 is TGTGCCAGCAGCAGAGAGAGATGGCCGTACCAAGAGACCCAGTACTTC.

The genes are TRBV11-2 and TRBJ2-3; 7 nucleotides match TRBD1. Germline loops: CDR1 SGHAT, CDR2 FQNNGV. Trimming took 0 bases from V and 4 from J; bases not matched to a gene: 10. The CDR3 is made up of 17 amino acids. The CDR3 DNA reads TGTGCCAGCAGCTTAGATGGGACAGTCTATTGGGCAGATACGCAGTATTTT. It codes for CASSLDGTVYWADTQYF.

The chain has TRBV4-1 and TRBJ1-5; D unclear. This CDR3 comprises 14 residues. In germline, CDR1 is MGHRA, CDR2 YSYEKL. The V gene lost 5 bases and the J gene lost 4 bases, with 12 bases spanning the gap. CDR3 sequence (DNA): TGCGCCAGCAGCTTACAGAAAACGAATCAGCCCCAGCATTTT. This encodes CASSLQKTNQPQHF.

On this clone itself: The same CDR3 is also encoded by other DNA sequences in this sample. V usage is TRBV5-1 and J usage is TRBJ1-3, with D uncertain. The CDR3 covers 13 residues. V was pared by 0 bases and J by 3 bases, with 4 bases between. The germline CDR1 and CDR2 sequences are SGHRS and YFSETQ. CDR3 DNA sequence: TGCGCCAGCAGCTTGGTCCGTGGAAACACCATATATTTT. Encoded protein: CASSLVRGNTIYF.